A single sample gave rise to the 25 T cell receptor beta chains below, sequenced in a study of immune evolution from preneoplasia to lung adenocarcinoma. Sequenced by immunoSEQ multiplex PCR; TCRdb stores in-frame clones only, minus some. This sample has approximately 9,000 clones, with around 75% found just once. Sequenced: FFPE minimally invasive lung adenocarcinoma tissue. The receptors stem from a donor aged 70 or older with lung adenocarcinoma.

V usage is TRBV9 and J usage is TRBJ2-3; possibly TRBD2 for D (6 bases). V lost 3 bases and J 11 bases, leaving 16 bases between the germline ends. CDR3 length: 13 residues. CDR1 and CDR2 (germline): SGDLS, YYNGEE. The CDR3 spells CASSAPGSGQQYF. The CDR3 coding sequence is TGTGCCAGCAGCGCCCCTGGTAGCGGCCAGCAGTATTTT.

This sequence joins TRBV9 and TRBJ2-2; 7 bases map to TRBD2. Germline assignment: CDR1 SGDLS and CDR2 YYNGEE. The V and J ends lost 3 bases and 0 bases, in that order; junction bases with no gene match: 5. This CDR3 has 16 residues. The CDR3 DNA is TGTGCCAGCAGCGCCCGTAGCGGGTCGAACACCGGGGAGCTGTTTTTT. Translation: CASSARSGSNTGELFF.

This chain joins TRBV9 and TRBJ2-2; D might be TRBD1 (5 bases). There are 16 residues in the CDR3. V was shortened by 0 bases and J by 4 bases, with 13 bases between the two germline ends. Germline CDR1 reads SGDLS; CDR2 reads YYNGEE. In nucleotides, the CDR3 is TGTGCCAGCAGCGTAGGTCGAGACAGAATCACCGGGGAGCTGTTTTTT. Translation gives CASSVGRDRITGELFF.

The chain employs TRBV18 and TRBJ2-1; D may be TRBD1 (5 bases). With 3 bases removed from V and 6 bases from J, the gap between germline ends came to 15 bases. Germline V gene data show CDR1 as KGHSH and CDR2 as LQKENI. The CDR3 consists of 15 residues. The CDR3 here is CASSPLPVQGNEQFF. CDR3 in DNA: TGTGCCAGCTCACCTCTCCCCGTTCAGGGCAATGAGCAGTTCTTC.

CDR3 loop: CASSPGRGRQETQYF. The CDR3 DNA reads as TGTGCCAGCAGCCCAGGGAGGGGGCGCCAAGAGACCCAGTACTTC. The V call is TRBV27, the J call TRBJ2-5, with D perhaps assigned TRBD1 or TRBD2 (7 bases each). This CDR3 is built from 15 residues. V lost 6 bases to trimming and J lost 1 base, with 15 bases between them. The germline gives CDR1 MNHEY, CDR2 SMNVEV (reference sequence).

The chain carries TRBV5-6 and TRBJ1-6; unclear D gene. V dropped 1 base and J dropped 4 bases, with 6 bases sitting between them. Germline V gene data show CDR1 as SGHDT and CDR2 as YYEEEE. This CDR3 spans 14 amino acids. This chain's CDR3 is CASSLYGYNSPLHF. As DNA, the CDR3 is TGTGCCAGCAGCTTGTACGGGTATAATTCACCCCTCCACTTT.

The rearrangement joins TRBV5-1 to TRBJ2-3; D gene ambiguous. V was pared by 4 bases and J by 3 bases, with 6 bases between. The CDR3 has 12 residues. The germline CDR1 and CDR2 sequences are SGHRS and YFSETQ. The CDR3 is CASSLPTDTQYF. DNA of the CDR3: TGCGCCAGCAGCCTCCCGACAGATACGCAGTATTTT.

The chain joins TRBV6-6 to TRBJ2-7; no clear D. V dropped 6 bases and J dropped 0 bases, with 15 bases sitting between them. Germline lookup yields CDR1 MNHNY and CDR2 SVGAGI (reference sequence). The length of the CDR3 is 15 residues. The CDR3 here is CASRITPKYSYEQYF. The CDR3 DNA follows: TGTGCCAGCAGGATCACACCCAAATACTCCTACGAGCAGTACTTC.

The chain's CDR3 is CASSRSGRLYEQYF. CDR3 in DNA: TGTGCCAGCAGTCGTAGCGGGAGACTCTACGAGCAGTACTTC. The chain has TRBV28 and TRBJ2-7, with TRBD2 identical over 9 bases. Per germline, CDR1 MDHEN and CDR2 SYDVKM. The CDR3 runs 14 residues. V gave up 5 bases and J gave up 3 bases; unmatched junction bases: 5.

The rearrangement links TRBV30 to TRBJ1-2, with D maybe TRBD1 (5 bases). The CDR3 is made up of 15 amino acids. The V gene's germline CDR1 is GTSNPN and CDR2 SVGIG (reference sequence). V lost 4 bases, J lost 3 bases, and 18 bases lay in between. In nucleotides, the CDR3 is TGTGCCTGGACCGTGGGACGGCTCGATGACTATGGCTACACCTTC. Amino acid sequence: CAWTVGRLDDYGYTF.

The gene calls are TRBV7-2 and TRBJ2-5; 11 bases fit TRBD2. CDR1 is SGHTA, CDR2 FQGNSA, per germline. This CDR3 has 15 residues. V trimming: 5 bases; J trimming: 7 bases; junction bases outside the gene matches: 9. CDR3 DNA sequence: TGTGCCAGCAGCATGTTAGCGGGAGGGCGGACGACCCAGTACTTC. It translates to CASSMLAGGRTTQYF.

The V and J genes are TRBV7-3 and TRBJ2-5; no clear D. The V end was cut by 2 bases, the J end by 5 bases, with 9 bases between. Germline values: CDR1 SGHTA, CDR2 FQGTGA. CDR3 length: 13 amino acids. Here the CDR3 reads CASSLAPLETQYF. The CDR3 DNA reads as TGTGCCAGCAGCTTAGCCCCCCTGGAGACCCAGTACTTC.

The chain recombines TRBV10-1 with TRBJ2-1; D is perhaps TRBD1 (6 bases). Per the germline V gene, CDR1 is WNHNN and CDR2 is SYGVQD (reference sequence). The CDR3 spans 14 residues. V lost 4 bases, J lost 8 bases, and 15 bases lay in between. CDR3 in amino acids: CASSAGAPLDEQFF. DNA of the CDR3: TGCGCCAGCAGTGCAGGGGCACCTTTGGATGAGCAGTTCTTC.

The rearrangement joins TRBV30 to TRBJ2-3; D not resolved. V was clipped by 1 base and J by 3 bases, with 11 bases between them. The CDR3 spans 14 residues. Looked up from germline, CDR1 is GTSNPN and CDR2 is SVGIG (reference sequence). The CDR3 is CAWSGGMGTDTQYF. CDR3 nucleotide sequence: TGTGCCTGGAGTGGGGGAATGGGGACAGATACGCAGTATTTT.

This clone turned up a few times. The chain is built from TRBV27 and TRBJ1-2, with D hard to call. Trimming cost V 1 base and J 3 bases, with 6 bases left between them. The CDR3 has 13 residues. Germline values: CDR1 MNHEY, CDR2 SMNVEV (reference sequence). In nucleotides, the CDR3 is TGTGCCAGCAGTTTATGGCCATACTATGGCTACACCTTC. It is translated as CASSLWPYYGYTF.

The sample holds a few counts of this clone. The chain couples TRBV2 to TRBJ2-1, with D uncertain. The germline V and J ends were trimmed by 1 base and 3 bases, with 4 bases remaining between them. CDR1 is SNHLY and CDR2 is FYNNEI in the germline V gene. The length of the CDR3 is 13 residues. CDR3 nucleotide sequence: TGTGCCAGCAGTGAAGAAATCTACAATGAGCAGTTCTTC. Translation: CASSEEIYNEQFF. Full variable domain (outside the CDR3, taken from reference TRBV2 and TRBJ2-1): EPEVTQTPSHQVTQMGQEVILRCVPISNHLYFYWYRQILGQKVEFLVSFYNNEISEKSEIFDDQFSVERPDGSNFTLKIRSTKLEDSAMYFCASSEEIYNEQFFGPGTRLTVL.

V is TRBV6-1 and J is TRBJ2-7, with D uncertain. The germline V gene encodes CDR1 MNHNS and CDR2 SASEGT. Between the trimmed V and J ends, which lost 6 bases and 2 bases, there was a span of 5 bases. This CDR3 region has 11 residues. CDR3 nucleotide sequence: TGTGCCAGCAGGCGTCCCTACGAGCAGTACTTC. This gives the protein CASRRPYEQYF.

The chain links TRBV5-5 to TRBJ1-2; D is undetermined. Germline values: CDR1 SGHKS, CDR2 YYEKEE (reference sequence). The CDR3 spans 13 residues. The V end lost 0 bases, the J end lost 3 bases, and 6 bases lay between the germline ends. The CDR3 sequence is CASSLGGYYGYTF. CDR3 coding DNA: TGTGCCAGCAGCTTGGGGGGTTACTATGGCTACACCTTC.

In its sample, this clone was seen a few times. V usage is TRBV6-6 and J usage is TRBJ2-5; D not certain. Deletions cut 0 bases from V and 4 bases from J, with 3 bases between. The V gene's germline CDR1 is MNHNY and CDR2 SVGAGI (reference sequence). This CDR3 spans 12 amino acids. The CDR3 protein is CASSYSLETQYF. The CDR3 nucleotides read TGTGCCAGCAGTTACTCACTAGAGACCCAGTACTTC.

This chain connects TRBV7-9 to TRBJ2-5; the D call may be TRBD1 or TRBD2 (5 bases each). With the DNA end fitting TRBJ2-7 better, the J assignment may be wrong. The CDR3 spans 17 residues. Germline values: CDR1 SEHNR, CDR2 FQNEAQ (reference sequence). The CDR3 spells CASSSFDRGPISYEQYF. As DNA, the CDR3 is TGTGCCAGCAGCTCCTTCGACCGGGGCCCAATCTCCTACGAGCAGTACTTC.

The chain couples TRBV5-1 to TRBJ1-2; tentative D call: TRBD1 (5 bases). The CDR3 covers 13 residues. Germline-derived CDR1 and CDR2 are SGHRS and YFSETQ. Trimming cost V 10 bases and J 6 bases, with 19 bases left between them. This chain's CDR3 is CASREGSPDGYTF. The DNA for the CDR3 is TGCGCCTCCAGGGAAGGGTCCCCTGATGGCTACACCTTC.

This clone was counted only a few times. This chain connects TRBV19 to TRBJ1-3; D is ambiguous. CDR1 LNHDA and CDR2 SQIVND come from the germline V gene (reference sequence). The CDR3 is 14 residues long. Trimming left V 8 bases short and J 0 bases short, with 11 bases between. CDR3 region: CASVQQSSGNTIYF. For the CDR3, the DNA is TGTGCCAGTGTACAGCAGAGCTCTGGAAACACCATATATTTT.

V usage is TRBV5-5 and J usage is TRBJ2-5; D tentatively reads TRBD1 or TRBD2 (6 bases each). The germline CDR1 and CDR2 sequences are SGHKS and YYEKEE (reference sequence). The CDR3 contains 16 residues. V dropped 1 base and J dropped 1 base, with 14 bases sitting between them. CDR3 DNA sequence: TGTGCCAGCAGCTTGTCCGGGGGCTTGATCCAAGAGACCCAGTACTTC. It yields the protein CASSLSGGLIQETQYF.

As DNA, the CDR3 is TGCGCCAGCAGCTTGGTTCAGGGGGTTCCCACAGATACGCAGTATTTT. The encoded protein is CASSLVQGVPTDTQYF. This rearrangement joins TRBV5-1 to TRBJ2-3, with 7 bases matching TRBD1. CDR1 is SGHRS and CDR2 is YFSETQ in the germline V gene. The CDR3 covers 16 residues. V shed 0 bases, J shed 2 bases, and the junction held 6 bases outside the gene matches.

V usage is TRBV5-1 and J usage is TRBJ2-3, with 7 bases aligning to TRBD2. CDR1 SGHRS and CDR2 YFSETQ come from the germline V gene. The V and J ends lost 6 bases and 2 bases, in that order; junction bases with no gene match: 3. The CDR3 spans 13 residues. CDR3 DNA sequence: TGCGCCAGCAAAGGACTAGACACAGATACGCAGTATTTT. Protein product: CASKGLDTDTQYF.